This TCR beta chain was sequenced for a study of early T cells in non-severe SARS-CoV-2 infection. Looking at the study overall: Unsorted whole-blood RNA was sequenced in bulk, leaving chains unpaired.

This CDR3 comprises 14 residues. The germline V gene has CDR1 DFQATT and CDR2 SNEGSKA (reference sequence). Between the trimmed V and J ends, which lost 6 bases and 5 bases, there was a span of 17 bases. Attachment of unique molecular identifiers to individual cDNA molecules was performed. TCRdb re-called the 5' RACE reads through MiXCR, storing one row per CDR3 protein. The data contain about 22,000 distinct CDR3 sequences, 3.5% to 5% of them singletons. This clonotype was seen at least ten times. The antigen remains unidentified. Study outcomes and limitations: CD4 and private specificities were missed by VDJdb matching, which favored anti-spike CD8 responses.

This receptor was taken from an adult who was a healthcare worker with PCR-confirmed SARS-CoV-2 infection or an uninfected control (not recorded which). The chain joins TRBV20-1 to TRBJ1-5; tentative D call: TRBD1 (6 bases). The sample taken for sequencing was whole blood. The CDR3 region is CSAQRQDMYQPQHF. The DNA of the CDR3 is TGCAGTGCCCAAAGACAGGACATGTATCAGCCCCAGCATTTT.